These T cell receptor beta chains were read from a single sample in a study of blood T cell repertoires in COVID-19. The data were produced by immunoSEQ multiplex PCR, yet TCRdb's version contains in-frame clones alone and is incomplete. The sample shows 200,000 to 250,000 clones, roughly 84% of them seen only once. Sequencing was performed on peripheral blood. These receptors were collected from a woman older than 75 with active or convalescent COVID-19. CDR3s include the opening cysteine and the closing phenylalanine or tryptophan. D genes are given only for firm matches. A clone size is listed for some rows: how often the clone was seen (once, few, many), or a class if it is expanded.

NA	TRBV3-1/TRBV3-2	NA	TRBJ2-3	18	TGTGCCAGCAGCCAAGGAGCATGGGCTAGCGCACGCACAGATACGCAGTATTTT	CASSQGAWASARTDTQYF
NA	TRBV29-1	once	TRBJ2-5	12	TGCAGCGTGCGGACTGTCGGGGAGACCCAGTACTTC	CSVRTVGETQYF
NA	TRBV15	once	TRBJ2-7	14	TGTGCCACCAGCAGAGATCTTGGCCCCTACGAGCAGTACTTC	CATSRDLGPYEQYF
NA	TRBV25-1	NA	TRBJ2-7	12	TGTGCCAGCAGTTTACTCTCCTACGAGCAGTACTTC	CASSLLSYEQYF
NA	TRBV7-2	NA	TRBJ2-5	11	TGTGCCAGCAGCTTGACTGAGACCCAGTACTTC	CASSLTETQYF
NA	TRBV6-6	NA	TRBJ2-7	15	TGTGCCAGCAGTTACCGGGGGACCTCCACCTACGAGCAGTACTTC	CASSYRGTSTYEQYF
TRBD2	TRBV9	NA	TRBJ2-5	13	TGTGCCAGCAGCTCAAGCGGGATGGAGACCCAGTACTTC	CASSSSGMETQYF
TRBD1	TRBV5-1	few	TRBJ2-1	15	TGCGCCAGCAGCCTAACCGGGACAGGGTTGAATGAGCAGTTCTTC	CASSLTGTGLNEQFF
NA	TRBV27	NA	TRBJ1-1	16	TGTGCCAGCAGAAAAGACAGGCTAGCTCTGAACACTGAAGCTTTCTTT	CASRKDRLALNTEAFF
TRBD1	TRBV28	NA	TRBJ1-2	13	TGTGCCAGCAGACTCCAGGGGGCGTCTGGCTACACCTTC	CASRLQGASGYTF
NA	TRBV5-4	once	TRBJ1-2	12	TGTGCCAGCAGCTTGGGGCAGGATGGCTACACCTTC	CASSLGQDGYTF
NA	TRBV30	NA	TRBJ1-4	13	TGTGCCTGGAGTCCTACCGGTCTCAAAACGAGTTTTTTT	CAWSPTGLKTSFF
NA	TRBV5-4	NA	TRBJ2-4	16	TGTGCCAGCAGCTTGCAGGGGGCGGGGGTCAAAAACATTCAGTACTTC	CASSLQGAGVKNIQYF
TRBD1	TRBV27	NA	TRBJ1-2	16	TGTGCCAGCAGTTCTTCTCTAACAGGGGTCCCTCCGGGCTACACCTTC	CASSSSLTGVPPGYTF
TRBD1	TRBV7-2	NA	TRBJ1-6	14	TGTGCCAGCAGCTTGACAGGGGCCAATTCACCCCTCCACTTT	CASSLTGANSPLHF
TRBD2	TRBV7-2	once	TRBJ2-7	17	TGTGCCAGCAGCTCCAGGACTAGCGGGGGAGACTCCTACGAGCAGTACTTC	CASSSRTSGGDSYEQYF
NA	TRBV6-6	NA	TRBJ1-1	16	TGTGCCAGCAGTCGATTAGTCGGGGGAGAGAGCACTGAAGCTTTCTTT	CASSRLVGGESTEAFF
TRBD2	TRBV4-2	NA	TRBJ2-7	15	TGTGCCAGCAGCCAAGAGAGACTAGCTGACTACGAGCAGTACTTC	CASSQERLADYEQYF
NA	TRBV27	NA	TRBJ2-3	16	TGTGCCAGCAGTTTCACCGGGACAACTCCCACAGATACGCAGTATTTT	CASSFTGTTPTDTQYF
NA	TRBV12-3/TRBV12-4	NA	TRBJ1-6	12	TGTGCCAGCACCAACTATAATTCACCCCTCCACTTT	CASTNYNSPLHF
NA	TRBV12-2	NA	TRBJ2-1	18	TGTGCAAGTCGCTTTCTAATCCCGGGGGGAAAAATTTGGCATGAGCAGTTCTTC	CASRFLIPGGKIWHEQFF
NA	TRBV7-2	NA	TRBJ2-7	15	TGTGCCAGCAGCTTAGCGTTTGCGCCTGCCTACGAGCAGTACTTC	CASSLAFAPAYEQYF
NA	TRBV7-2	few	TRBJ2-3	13	TGTGCCAGCAGCTTACAGGGCACAGATACGCAGTATTTT	CASSLQGTDTQYF
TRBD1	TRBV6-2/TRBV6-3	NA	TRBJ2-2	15	TGTGCCAGCAGTAAAGGACAGGGGTTAACCGGGGAGCTGTTTTTT	CASSKGQGLTGELFF
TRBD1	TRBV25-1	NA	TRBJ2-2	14	TGTGCCAGCAGCCGGGACAGAAGGACCGGGGAGCTGTTTTTT	CASSRDRRTGELFF
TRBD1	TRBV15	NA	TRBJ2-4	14	TGTGCCACCAGCGGACAGGGGAGGAAAAACATTCAGTACTTC	CATSGQGRKNIQYF
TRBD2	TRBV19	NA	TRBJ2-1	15	TGTGCCAGTAGTACCGGGACTAGTCCGAGCAATGAGCAGTTCTTC	CASSTGTSPSNEQFF
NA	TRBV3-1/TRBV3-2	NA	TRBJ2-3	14	TGTGCCAGCAGCCAAGGACACCGCACAGATACGCAGTATTTT	CASSQGHRTDTQYF
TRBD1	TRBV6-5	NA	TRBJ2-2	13	TGTGCCAGCGGGGACAGTAACACCGGGGAGCTGTTTTTT	CASGDSNTGELFF
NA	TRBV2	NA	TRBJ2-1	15	TGTGCCAGCAGTGAAAGGGCGGGCGGGCGTAATGAGCAGTTCTTC	CASSERAGGRNEQFF
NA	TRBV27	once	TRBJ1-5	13	TGTGCCAGCAGCTTAGGACACTCGCAGCCCCAGCATTTT	CASSLGHSQPQHF
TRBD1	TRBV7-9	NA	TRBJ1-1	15	TGTGCCAGCAGCCCCAGACAGGGACATAACACTGAAGCTTTCTTT	CASSPRQGHNTEAFF
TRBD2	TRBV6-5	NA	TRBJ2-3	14	TGTGCCAGCAGTCTTAGCGGGAGGGCGGATACGCAGTATTTT	CASSLSGRADTQYF
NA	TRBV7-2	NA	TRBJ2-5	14	TGTGCCAGCAGCTTAGCGAACAGTCAAGAGACCCAGTACTTC	CASSLANSQETQYF
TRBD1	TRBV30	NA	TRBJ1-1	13	TGTGCCTGGGACAGGGGCTTGAACACTGAAGCTTTCTTT	CAWDRGLNTEAFF
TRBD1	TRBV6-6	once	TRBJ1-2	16	TGTGCCAGCAGCATACCCCTGGGACAGGGGGACTATGGCTACACCTTC	CASSIPLGQGDYGYTF
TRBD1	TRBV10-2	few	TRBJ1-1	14	TGCGCCAGCAGGAAGGGACAGGGGAACACTGAAGCTTTCTTT	CASRKGQGNTEAFF
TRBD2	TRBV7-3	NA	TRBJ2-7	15	TGTGCCAGCAGCAACGACGGGGGAGGGCACTACGAGCAGTACTTC	CASSNDGGGHYEQYF
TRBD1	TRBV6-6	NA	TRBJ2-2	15	TGTGCCAGCACCATGGACAGGGTTGACACCGGGGAGCTGTTTTTT	CASTMDRVDTGELFF
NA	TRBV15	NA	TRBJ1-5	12	TGTGCCACCAGCAGAGAAACGGGGACCCAGCATTTT	CATSRETGTQHF
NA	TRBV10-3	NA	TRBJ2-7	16	TGTGCCATCAGTGCCTCAGGGGCCCCTACCTTCTACGAGCAGTACTTC	CAISASGAPTFYEQYF
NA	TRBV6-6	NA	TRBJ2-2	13	TGTGCCAGCAGCCCCCGACTAGCCGGGGAGCTGTTTTTT	CASSPRLAGELFF
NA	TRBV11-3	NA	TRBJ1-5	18	TGTGCGAGAAGTTCCGGGGACACCCGTTGGGGTAGCAATCAGCCCCAGCATTTT	CARSSGDTRWGSNQPQHF
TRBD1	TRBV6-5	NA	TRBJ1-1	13	TGTGCCAGCAGCATCGACAGGGGCACTGAAGCTTTCTTT	CASSIDRGTEAFF
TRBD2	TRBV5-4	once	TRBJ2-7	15	TGTGCCAGCAGCACCCCCGGGGGAGGGGTGGAAGAGCAGTACTTC	CASSTPGGGVEEQYF
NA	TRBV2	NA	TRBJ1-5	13	TGTGCCAGCAGGAGCGGGGGCCCCCAGCCCCAGCATTTT	CASRSGGPQPQHF
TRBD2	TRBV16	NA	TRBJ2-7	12	TGTGCCAGCAGCGGACTAGCTGAAAATGGGGACTTC	CASSGLAENGDF
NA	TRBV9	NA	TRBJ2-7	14	TGTGCCAGCAGCGGGGGACTTTGGGACTACGAGCAGTACTTC	CASSGGLWDYEQYF
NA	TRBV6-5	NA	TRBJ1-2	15	TGTGCCAGCAGTTACAGGTCCGGGCGGGGATATGGCTACACCTTC	CASSYRSGRGYGYTF
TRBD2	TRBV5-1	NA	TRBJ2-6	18	TGCGCCAGCAGCTTGAGACTAGCGGGAGTATATGGGGCCAACGTCCTGACTTTC	CASSLRLAGVYGANVLTF
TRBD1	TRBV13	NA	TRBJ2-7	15	TGTGCCAGCTCCGCTTACAGGGGGCAAGGTTACGAGCAGTACTTC	CASSAYRGQGYEQYF
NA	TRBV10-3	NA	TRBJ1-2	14	TGTGCCATCAGTGAGGCGGGGAACAACTATGGCTACACCTTC	CAISEAGNNYGYTF
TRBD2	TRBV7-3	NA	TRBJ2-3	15	TGTGCCAGCAGCCCCAGCGGGAGGGCAACAGATACGCAGTATTTT	CASSPSGRATDTQYF
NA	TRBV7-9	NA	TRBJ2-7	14	TGTGCCAGCAGTCCCGGCTCTAGGAGCTACGAGCAGTACTTC	CASSPGSRSYEQYF
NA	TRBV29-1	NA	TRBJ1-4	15	TGCAGCGTCGGGGGGGGCCCACTCCAAAATGAAAAACTGTTTTTT	CSVGGGPLQNEKLFF
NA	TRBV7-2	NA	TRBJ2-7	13	TGTGCCAGCAGCTCGCAACTCCTCTACGAGCAGTACTTC	CASSSQLLYEQYF
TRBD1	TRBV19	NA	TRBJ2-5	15	TGTGCCAGTACCACTACCAACAGGGGGACGGAGACCCAGTACTTC	CASTTTNRGTETQYF
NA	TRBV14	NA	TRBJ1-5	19	TGTGCCAGCAGCCCGTCAAGTCCCCGGCGGGGGGATAGCAATCAGCCCCAGCATTTT	CASSPSSPRRGDSNQPQHF
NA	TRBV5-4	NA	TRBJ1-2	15	TGTGCCAGCAGCTTCGGGGGAGGGGCGAACTATGGCTACACCTTC	CASSFGGGANYGYTF